One sample yielded the 13 T cell receptor beta chains listed below, sequenced in a study of blood T cell repertoires in COVID-19. Only in-frame clones appear in the TCRdb table, and some are missing; sequencing was by immunoSEQ multiplex PCR. The sample has some 180,000 clones, approximately 80% seen once. Input material: PBMCs or T cells enriched from blood (not recorded which). The receptors were sampled from a man aged 60 to 69 who had been exposed to COVID-19.

For the CDR3, the DNA is TGTGCCAGTAGTATAGGACTAGCGGTGAACACCGGGGAGCTGTTTTTT. Translated, it gives CASSIGLAVNTGELFF. The chain employs TRBV19 and TRBJ2-2; TRBD2 matches 9 bases. The CDR3 spans 16 residues. V shed 1 base, J shed 1 base, and the junction held 1 base outside the gene matches. Germline CDR1 LNHDA, CDR2 SQIVND (reference sequence).

This rearrangement joins TRBV5-6 to TRBJ1-4, with D unresolved. CDR1 and CDR2 (germline): SGHDT, YYEEEE. The V and J ends lost 1 base and 7 bases respectively, with 14 bases between them. This CDR3 comprises 15 residues. The CDR3: CASSLRLPAGEKLFF. In nucleotides, the CDR3 is TGTGCCAGCAGCTTGCGACTCCCCGCGGGTGAAAAACTGTTTTTT.

This rearrangement joins TRBV18 to TRBJ2-5; possible D gene TRBD1, 5 bases. In germline, CDR1 is KGHSH, CDR2 LQKENI. The CDR3 sequence is 15 residues long. The ends were cut back, 2 bases at V and 2 bases at J, with 12 bases in the middle. The CDR3 sequence is CASSPGHLGQETQYF. CDR3 bases: TGTGCCAGCTCACCAGGACACCTAGGTCAAGAGACCCAGTACTTC. The full variable domain, its missing parts supplied by reference TRBV18 and TRBJ2-5, is NAGVMQNPRHLVRRRGQEARLRCSPMKGHSHVYWYRQLPEEGLKFMVYLQKENIIDESGMPKERFSAEFPKEGPSILRIQQVVRGDSAAYFCASSPGHLGQETQYFGPGTRLLVL.

This clone was seen once. The chain has TRBV11-2 and TRBJ2-3; 7 nucleotides match TRBD2. Germline-derived CDR1 and CDR2 are SGHAT and FQNNGV. V shed 1 base and J 6 bases; nucleotides not matched to a gene: 7. There are 15 residues in the CDR3. The CDR3 loop is CASSLGGGSLDTQYF. CDR3 DNA sequence: TGTGCCAGCAGCTTAGGGGGCGGGAGTTTGGATACGCAGTATTTT.

The chain carries TRBV4-2 and TRBJ1-2; D perhaps matches TRBD1 (5 bases). V lost 1 base and J lost 4, with 10 bases in between. The CDR3 spans 14 residues. CDR1 is LGHNA, CDR2 YNFKEQ, per germline. As DNA, the CDR3 is TGTGCCAGCAGCCAAGGGGGCACCTCCTATGGCTACACCTTC. It is translated as CASSQGGTSYGYTF.

The chain recombines TRBV5-8 with TRBJ2-3; TRBD1 matches 7 bases. The CDR3 covers 14 residues. Germline V lookup: CDR1 SGHTS, CDR2 YDEGEE. Trimming removed 5 bases from V and 1 base from J; junction bases left unmatched: 4. CDR3 coding DNA: TGTGCCAGCAGTTTTGGACAGGGCACAGATACGCAGTATTTT. It translates to CASSFGQGTDTQYF.

This clone was detected only a few times. Other DNA sequences from this sample encode an identical CDR3 as well. V usage is TRBV28 and J usage is TRBJ1-5, with D perhaps TRBD1 (6 bases). Trimming pared 2 bases from V and 1 base from J, leaving 6 bases between. The CDR3 is made up of 14 amino acids. Germline loops: CDR1 MDHEN, CDR2 SYDVKM. The CDR3 DNA follows: TGTGCCAGCAGTTTAGGGGGCAGCAATCAGCCCCAGCATTTT. The encoded protein is CASSLGGSNQPQHF.

The chain has TRBV10-3 and TRBJ2-5; D might be TRBD1 (6 bases). The germline CDR1 and CDR2 sequences are ENHRY and SYGVKD. This CDR3 comprises 11 residues. Deletions cut 10 bases from V and 5 bases from J, with 11 bases between. The CDR3 loop is CATERGETQYF. The CDR3 DNA follows: TGTGCCACGGAGAGGGGGGAGACCCAGTACTTC.

The chain is built from TRBV15 and TRBJ2-6, with 9 bases matching TRBD1. J was trimmed by 2 bases and V by 8 bases; bases with no gene match: 7. This CDR3 spans 16 amino acids. Germline assignment: CDR1 LNHNV and CDR2 YYDKDF (reference sequence). CDR3 coding DNA: TGTGCCACCGGACAGGGGACCCCAGCTGGGGCCAACGTCCTGACTTTC. This gives the protein CATGQGTPAGANVLTF.

The V gene is TRBV11-2, the J gene TRBJ2-2, with 12 bases identical to TRBD2. Unmatched junction bases numbered 11, after V lost 5 bases and J lost 4 bases. Germline V lookup: CDR1 SGHAT, CDR2 FQNNGV. CDR3 size: 18 residues. CDR3 sequence (DNA): TGTGCCAGCAGCCCCGGAGGAGGACTAGCGGGAATCACCGGGGAGCTGTTTTTT. It specifies CASSPGGGLAGITGELFF.

The chain recombines TRBV7-3 with TRBJ1-6, with D possibly TRBD1 on 6 matching bases. The CDR3 spans 15 residues. CDR1 and CDR2 from the germline V gene are SGHTA and FQGTGA. Deletions cut 3 bases from V and 6 bases from J, with 12 bases between. The CDR3: CASSFGQRGNSPLHF. Written as DNA, the CDR3 is TGTGCCAGCAGCTTCGGACAGAGGGGTAATTCACCCCTCCACTTT.

This chain joins TRBV30 and TRBJ2-1; 11 bases fit TRBD2. This CDR3 is built from 14 residues. Trimming at V came to 6 bases and at J to 6 bases, leaving 7 bases not matched to a gene. Germline CDR1 GTSNPN, CDR2 SVGIG (reference sequence). Here the CDR3 reads CACLGLAGFNEQFF. The DNA for the CDR3 is TGTGCCTGCCTCGGACTAGCGGGTTTCAATGAGCAGTTCTTC.

The chain combines TRBV5-6 with TRBJ2-1; no clear D gene. CDR3 length: 12 amino acids. Germline CDR1 and CDR2: SGHDT and YYEEEE. Deletions cut 0 bases from V and 7 bases from J, with 5 bases between. CDR3 nucleotide sequence: TGTGCCAGCAGCTTGGGAGCTAATGAGCAGTTCTTC. Translated, it gives CASSLGANEQFF.